This T cell receptor (beta chain) is drawn from a study of T cell responses to AZD1222 COVID-19 vaccine. Study-wide findings and caveats: As reported, nearly half of all spike-specific TCRs target variant regions that are unmutated. In all cases, repertoires were sampled only after the peak T cell response. Donors in the cohort were predominantly white British and more often female, and clonal diversity was possibly underestimated.

A remark on this clone: Its antigen is as yet unknown.

The length of the CDR3 is 17 residues. CDR1 is MDHEN, CDR2 SYDVKM, per germline. V trimming: 6 bases; J trimming: 0 bases; junction bases outside the gene matches: 6. Produced via immunoSEQ multiplex PCR; TCRdb's table is partial and in-frame only. The table has more than 120,000 clones, 88% seen once. The material sequenced was peripheral blood, taken 28 days after the second dose of the MenACWY control vaccine. This TCR came from an adult who received the MenACWY meningococcal vaccine as a control. V gene TRBV28 combines with J gene TRBJ1-5, with TRBD1 matching 12 bases. The CDR3 bases are TGTGCCAGCAGCCGGGACAGGGGGCAAATTAGCAATCAGCCCCAGCATTTT. Translated, it gives CASSRDRGQISNQPQHF.